A single sample gave rise to the 18 T cell receptor beta chains below, sequenced in a study of T cell responses to AZD1222 COVID-19 vaccine (dated by TCRdb to the early 2020s). Sample time point, as interpreted from the label and publication: baseline before first vaccination. Receptor libraries were prepared by the immunoSEQ multiplex PCR assay. TCRdb re-hosts the immuneACCESS table, in-frame sequences only. Its copies lack some clones; in the studies checked, an unresolved V gene accounts for under half of them, and the cause for the rest is not known. The sample data list 85,000 or so clones, and 80% to 90% of these were observed just once. The ten largest clones add up to approximately 5.8% of the sample. The sample in question was peripheral blood, obtained on day 0 of AZD1222 vaccination. The receptors derive from an adult in good health.

CDR3 residues: CATSPGVHGYTF. DNA for the CDR3: TGTGCCACCAGTCCAGGGGTTCATGGCTACACCTTC. The chain couples TRBV24-1 to TRBJ1-2; D is perhaps TRBD1 (6 bases). This CDR3 has 12 amino acids. Trimming cost V 6 bases and J 6 bases, with 10 bases left between them. The V gene's germline CDR1 is KGHDR and CDR2 SFDVKD.

This clone occurred a few times. V is TRBV9 and J is TRBJ1-1, with 7 bases that match TRBD1. This CDR3 has 13 amino acids. The V gene end was trimmed by 4 bases and the J gene end by 8 bases; junction bases not matched to a gene: 8. In germline, CDR1 is SGDLS, CDR2 YYNGEE. The CDR3 loop reads CASSLTGESEAFF. CDR3 nucleotides: TGTGCCAGCAGCCTAACAGGGGAATCGGAAGCTTTCTTT.

The rearrangement uses TRBV6-6 and TRBJ1-6; 7 positions agree with TRBD1. The CDR3 runs to 15 residues. Germline values: CDR1 MNHNY, CDR2 SVGAGI (reference sequence). Unmatched junction bases numbered 7, after V lost 6 bases and J lost 5 bases. The CDR3 coding sequence is TGTGCCAGCAGGCTAGACAGGGCGGATAATTCACCCCTCCACTTT. Protein product: CASRLDRADNSPLHF.

V usage is TRBV6-5 and J usage is TRBJ1-2, with D hard to call. Germline loops: CDR1 MNHEY, CDR2 SVGAGI. V lost 6 bases and J 0 bases, leaving 14 bases between the germline ends. The CDR3 consists of 15 residues. CDR3 nucleotides: TGTGCCAGCAGCCTAGACGGATCGACTAACTATGGCTACACCTTC. Translation gives CASSLDGSTNYGYTF.

This clone was observed a handful of times. DNA for the CDR3: TGTGCCAGCAGCTTGGACAGAAATCAGCCCCAGCATTTT. Translating it yields CASSLDRNQPQHF. The genes are TRBV5-4 and TRBJ1-5; D is undetermined. V lost 0 bases, J lost 4 bases, and 5 bases lay in between. The CDR3 spans 13 residues. CDR1 SGHNT and CDR2 YYREEE come from the germline V gene (reference sequence).

The V call is TRBV7-9, the J call TRBJ1-5; D is perhaps TRBD1 (5 bases). The length of the CDR3 is 13 residues. Germline loops: CDR1 SEHNR, CDR2 FQNEAQ (reference sequence). Deletions cut 5 bases from V and 7 bases from J, with 12 bases between. In nucleotides, the CDR3 is TGTGCCAGCAGCCCCACGGGGGTCCAGCCCCAGCATTTT. This gives the protein CASSPTGVQPQHF.

Concerning this clone itself: In the same sample, other DNA sequences code for this CDR3. The chain recombines TRBV6-5 with TRBJ1-1; D perhaps matches TRBD1 (5 bases). Germline V gene lookup returns CDR1 MNHEY and CDR2 SVGAGI. Deletions cut 5 bases from V and 1 base from J, with 8 bases between. This CDR3 has 13 amino acids. The DNA of the CDR3 is TGTGCCAGCAGTCTTGGACAGAACACTGAAGCTTTCTTT. This codes for CASSLGQNTEAFF.

This chain links TRBV2 with TRBJ1-2; D gene unclear. The V end lost 5 bases, the J end lost 1 base, and 11 bases lay between the germline ends. The V gene's germline CDR1 is SNHLY and CDR2 FYNNEI. The CDR3 runs 14 residues. The CDR3, as DNA: TGTGCCAGCAGTTCACAGAAATTTAACTATGGCTACACCTTC. Translation gives CASSSQKFNYGYTF.

In its sample, this clone was seen once. The CDR3 sequence is CASSHGPDTIYF. CDR3 sequence (DNA): TGTGCCAGCAGCCATGGACCCGACACCATATATTTT. The chain carries TRBV3-1 (or the pseudogene TRBV3-2) and TRBJ1-3; D is unclear. This CDR3 has 12 residues. Looked up from germline, CDR1 is LGHDT and CDR2 is YNNKEL (reference sequence). V shed 3 bases and J shed 8 bases, with 8 bases lying between them.

The genes are TRBV5-4 and TRBJ1-4; 10 bases map to TRBD1. CDR1 and CDR2 from the germline V gene are SGHNT and YYREEE (reference sequence). The CDR3 runs 17 residues. Unmatched junction bases numbered 6, after V lost 4 bases and J lost 0 bases. CDR3 region: CASSHRDRGATNEKLFF. The CDR3 DNA reads as TGTGCCAGCAGCCACAGGGACAGGGGTGCAACTAATGAAAAACTGTTTTTT.

The chain recombines TRBV6-6 with TRBJ1-4, with D perhaps matching TRBD1 (6 bases). V shed 0 bases and J shed 6 bases, with 11 bases lying between them. The germline CDR1 and CDR2 sequences are MNHNY and SVGAGI (reference sequence). This CDR3 has 15 amino acids. CDR3 in DNA: TGTGCCAGCAGTTACTCGACAGGTCCGTATGAAAAACTGTTTTTT. The encoded protein is CASSYSTGPYEKLFF.

This clone was detected only a few times. The V gene is TRBV14, the J gene TRBJ1-1; no reliable D call. Trimming cost V 1 base and J 7 bases, with 10 bases left between them. CDR3 length: 13 amino acids. Germline assignment: CDR1 SGHDN and CDR2 FVKESK. CDR3 DNA: TGTGCCAGCAGCCAAGTTTCTTTGGGTGAAGCTTTCTTT. As protein: CASSQVSLGEAFF.

V and J are TRBV6-5 and TRBJ2-1; tentative D call: TRBD1 (6 bases). Germline V gives CDR1 MNHEY, CDR2 SVGAGI. The V end lost 8 bases, the J end lost 0 bases, and 11 bases lay between the germline ends. The CDR3 has 14 amino acids. The CDR3 nucleotides read TGTGCCAGCTCACGGGACACCTCCTACAATGAGCAGTTCTTC. It specifies CASSRDTSYNEQFF.

CDR3 loop: CASSEWVAGGELFF. The DNA of the CDR3 is TGTGCCAGCAGTGAATGGGTAGCGGGTGGGGAGCTGTTTTTT. The V call is TRBV6-1, the J call TRBJ2-2; 7 bases agree with TRBD2. Germline lookup yields CDR1 MNHNS and CDR2 SASEGT. Trimming cost V 2 bases and J 8 bases; bases outside gene matches: 5. This CDR3 has 14 residues.

J is TRBJ1-4 and V is TRBV11-2; D may be TRBD1 (5 bases). CDR3 length: 16 amino acids. Germline V gives CDR1 SGHAT, CDR2 FQNNGV. V dropped 0 bases and J dropped 6 bases, with 14 bases sitting between them. CDR3 nucleotides: TGTGCCAGCAGCTTAGATGGTACGGCGACAGATGAAAAACTGTTTTTT. Encoded protein: CASSLDGTATDEKLFF.

The chain carries TRBV24-1 and TRBJ2-3; the D gene is possibly TRBD1 (7 bases). This CDR3 has 15 residues. Germline assignment: CDR1 KGHDR and CDR2 SFDVKD. V lost 3 bases and J 4 bases, leaving 13 bases between the germline ends. The CDR3 loop is CATSDAGQYPDTQYF. The CDR3, as DNA: TGTGCCACCAGTGATGCGGGACAGTACCCAGATACGCAGTATTTT.

This chain joins TRBV29-1 and TRBJ2-2; D is undetermined. This CDR3 is built from 12 residues. Trimming took 4 bases from V and 3 from J, leaving 6 bases between them. CDR1 is SQVTM and CDR2 is ANQGSEA in the germline V gene. This CDR3 is CSVVRDTGELFF. For the CDR3, the DNA is TGCAGCGTTGTCCGGGACACCGGGGAGCTGTTTTTT.

This clone occurred once. This sequence joins TRBV5-1 and TRBJ1-2; D possibly corresponds to TRBD1 (6 bases). Germline V gene data show CDR1 as SGHRS and CDR2 as YFSETQ. Trimming removed 4 bases at V and 1 base at J, with 17 bases between. This CDR3 contains 16 residues. CDR3 DNA: TGCGCCAGCAGCCCCATGGGGGGGGGCCGTAACTATGGCTACACCTTC. It encodes CASSPMGGGRNYGYTF.